A single sample gave rise to the 20 T cell receptor beta chains below, sequenced in a study of regulatory T cells in long-lasting Graves disease. This sample's time point: newly diagnosed GD, antithyroid drugs for less than 3 months. The TCR library used RNA extracted from PBMCs. Arm-PCR of CDR3 regions and iRepertoire HTBI primers were used to build TCR beta libraries. Using its own MiXCR run on the multiplex PCR reads, TCRdb lists one record per CDR3 protein. The data contain a few hundred thousand distinct CDR3 sequences, roughly 12% of them seen just once; the ten biggest clones take up roughly 10%. These data also featured in a second study, about T cells in Graves' hyperthyroidism and ophthalmopathy.

Sequenced material: peripheral blood mononuclear cells (PBMCs), taken at new diagnosis, from a patient treated with antithyroid drugs. These receptors were collected from a man aged 25-40 years with Graves disease.

This chain uses TRBV20-1 with TRBJ1-2, with D maybe TRBD1 (5 bases). This CDR3 spans 12 amino acids. Per germline, CDR1 DFQATT and CDR2 SNEGSKA (reference sequence). Trimming pared 6 bases from V and 6 bases from J, leaving 14 bases between. CDR3 nucleotide sequence: TGCAGTGCCGTAAGGGGTCCGGATGGCTACACCTTC. It is translated as CSAVRGPDGYTF.

This clonotype was detected ten times or more. CDR3 DNA: TGTGCCAGCAGTTTTCCGGGGGCGGCAAGCGATACGCAGTATTTT. Its translation is CASSFPGAASDTQYF. This chain connects TRBV12-3 or TRBV12-4 to TRBJ2-3; either TRBD1 or TRBD2 may supply D (6 bases each). The CDR3 sequence is 15 residues long. V was shortened by 3 bases and J by 6 bases, with 16 bases between the two germline ends.

This clonotype was counted between two and nine times. The rearrangement links TRBV7-9 to TRBJ1-4, with D possibly TRBD1 on 5 matching bases. V was pared by 4 bases and J by 4 bases, with 16 bases between. This CDR3 contains 16 residues. Germline lookup yields CDR1 SEHNR and CDR2 FQNEAQ (reference sequence). The CDR3 DNA reads TGTGCCAGCAGCTCCAAGTGGGGACCGAGTAATGAAAAACTGTTTTTT. Amino acids: CASSSKWGPSNEKLFF.

In its sample, this clonotype was seen many times. The chain combines TRBV6-4 with TRBJ1-3, with D possibly matching TRBD1 (5 bases). CDR3 length: 15 amino acids. Deletions cut 5 bases from V and 0 bases from J, with 11 bases between. Looked up from germline, CDR1 is MRHNA and CDR2 is SNTAGT. For the CDR3, the DNA is TGTGCCAGCAGTACCAAAGACAGCTCTGGAAACACCATATATTTT. This sequence encodes CASSTKDSSGNTIYF.

In this sample, this clonotype turned up many times. The chain has TRBV11-2 and TRBJ2-3; D not resolved. V was trimmed by 7 bases and J by 2 bases, leaving 4 bases between them. The CDR3 has 11 amino acids. The germline CDR1 and CDR2 sequences are SGHAT and FQNNGV. CDR3 sequence reads: CASTDTDTQYF. Here the CDR3 DNA reads TGTGCCAGCACGGACACAGATACGCAGTATTTT.

The table lists this clonotype with many counts. V and J are TRBV12-3 or TRBV12-4 and TRBJ1-3; no clear D. The CDR3 spans 14 residues. V lost 6 bases and J 3 bases, leaving 12 bases between the germline ends. This CDR3 is CASSQNALGNTIYF. The CDR3 DNA reads as TGTGCCAGCAGCCAGAACGCCCTTGGAAACACCATATATTTT.

In this sample, this clonotype turned up many times. The gene calls are TRBV7-3 and TRBJ2-3, with a weak D call TRBD1 (6 bases). Germline-derived CDR1 and CDR2 are SGHTA and FQGTGA. The CDR3 contains 13 residues. V lost 7 bases and J 7 bases, leaving 15 bases between the germline ends. CDR3 sequence reads: CASKSYRAHTQYF. The DNA of the CDR3 is TGTGCCAGCAAATCTTACAGGGCCCATACGCAGTATTTT. The variable domain in full, completed from reference TRBV7-3 and TRBJ2-3, reads GAGVSQTPSNKVTEKGKYVELRCDPISGHTALYWYRQSLGQGPEFLIYFQGTGAADDSGLPNDRFFAVRPEGSVSTLKIQRTERGDSAVYLCASKSYRAHTQYFGPGTRLTVL.

The chain is built from TRBV15 and TRBJ2-3, with a possible D match to TRBD2 (6 bases). CDR3 size: 14 residues. The V and J ends lost 5 bases and 3 bases respectively, with 12 bases between them. The germline gives CDR1 LNHNV, CDR2 YYDKDF (reference sequence). The CDR3 spells CATSLARGTDTQYF. The CDR3 DNA is TGTGCCACCAGCCTAGCGAGAGGAACAGATACGCAGTATTTT.

This clonotype appeared many times. The chain uses TRBV2 and TRBJ1-2; D gene ambiguous. The CDR3 is made up of 13 amino acids. V gave up 0 bases and J gave up 8 bases, with 10 bases separating them. Per the germline V gene, CDR1 is SNHLY and CDR2 is FYNNEI. CDR3 amino acids: CASSEAAGYGYTF. The CDR3, as DNA: TGTGCCAGCAGTGAAGCGGCGGGGTACGGCTACACCTTC. Using reference TRBV2 and TRBJ1-2 for the parts outside the CDR3, the full variable domain is EPEVTQTPSHQVTQMGQEVILRCVPISNHLYFYWYRQILGQKVEFLVSFYNNEISEKSEIFDDQFSVERPDGSNFTLKIRSTKLEDSAMYFCASSEAAGYGYTFGSGTRLTVV.

The DNA for the CDR3 is TGTGCCAGCAGCTATAGGACCGAGCAGTTCTTC. It translates to CASSYRTEQFF. The chain couples TRBV5-6 to TRBJ2-1; the D is unclear. Germline V gene lookup returns CDR1 SGHDT and CDR2 YYEEEE. Deletions cut 3 bases from V and 10 bases from J, with 8 bases between. The CDR3 extends over 11 amino acids.

The chain links TRBV5-1 to TRBJ2-3; 9 bases align to TRBD2. Per germline, CDR1 SGHRS and CDR2 YFSETQ. The CDR3 is 17 amino acids. J lost 2 bases, V lost 5 bases, and 12 bases had no gene match. The CDR3 coding sequence is TGCGCCAGCAGTAAAAAATGGACTAGCGACAACACAGATACGCAGTATTTT. Translating it yields CASSKKWTSDNTDTQYF.

Many counts were recorded for this clonotype. This chain uses TRBV20-1 with TRBJ2-2, with a tentative D call TRBD2 (5 bases). The ends were cut back, 1 base at V and 8 bases at J, with 11 bases in the middle. Per the germline V gene, CDR1 is DFQATT and CDR2 is SNEGSKA (reference sequence). The CDR3 covers 13 residues. This chain's CDR3 is CSARGTAFGELFF. The CDR3 DNA is TGCAGTGCTAGAGGGACTGCCTTTGGGGAGCTGTTTTTT.

The CDR3 is CASSFSGFYGYTF. Here the CDR3 DNA reads TGTGCCAGCAGTTTTTCCGGGTTCTATGGCTACACCTTC. The chain joins TRBV27 to TRBJ1-2; D unresolved. The CDR3 consists of 13 residues. Deletions cut 3 bases from V and 4 bases from J, with 9 bases between. Per germline, CDR1 MNHEY and CDR2 SMNVEV (reference sequence).

At least ten counts were recorded for this clonotype. V and J are TRBV27 and TRBJ2-2, with TRBD2 matching 14 bases. Per germline, CDR1 MNHEY and CDR2 SMNVEV (reference sequence). V trimming: 6 bases; J trimming: 7 bases; junction bases outside the gene matches: 4. The CDR3 is 15 residues long. This CDR3 is CASSMTSGRVGELFF. In DNA form, the CDR3 reads TGTGCCAGCAGCATGACTAGCGGGAGGGTCGGGGAGCTGTTTTTT.

The table lists this clonotype with many counts. This sequence joins TRBV7-6 and TRBJ1-1; no firm D call. This CDR3 contains 14 residues. Germline lookup yields CDR1 SGHVS and CDR2 FNYEAQ. Between the trimmed V and J ends, which lost 5 bases and 5 bases, there was a span of 15 bases. This CDR3 reads CASSPRWGETEAFF. DNA for the CDR3: TGTGCCAGCAGCCCGAGGTGGGGAGAAACTGAAGCTTTCTTT.

As concerns this clonotype: One base separates it from a far larger clone, so it is likely a read error. The chain recombines TRBV6-1 with TRBJ2-4; the D gene is possibly TRBD1 (5 bases). The length of the CDR3 is 13 residues. The germline V gene encodes CDR1 MNHNS and CDR2 SASEGT. V was pared by 8 bases and J by 13 bases, with 21 bases between. This chain's CDR3 is CASRQNSYNEQYF. CDR3 coding DNA: TGTGCCAGCCGACAGAACTCCTACAATGAGCAGTACTTC.

At least ten counts were recorded for this clonotype. The rearrangement uses TRBV10-2 and TRBJ2-3; 12 bases match TRBD2. The ends lost 6 bases at V and 4 bases at J; junction bases unmatched: 2. The CDR3 has 14 amino acids. Germline V gene data show CDR1 as WSHSY and CDR2 as SAAADI. CDR3 sequence reads: CASRLAGGSDTQYF. The DNA of the CDR3 is TGCGCCAGCAGACTAGCGGGAGGATCAGATACGCAGTATTTT.

This clonotype was observed many times. V usage is TRBV29-1 and J usage is TRBJ2-2; D gene unclear. Trimming pared 8 bases from V and 3 bases from J, leaving 7 bases between. The CDR3 sequence is 11 residues long. Germline V gene sequence: CDR1 SQVTM, CDR2 ANQGSEA. CDR3 sequence reads: CSIRDTGELFF. The CDR3 DNA sequence: TGCAGCATCCGGGACACCGGGGAGCTGTTTTTT.

CDR3 in amino acids: CASSTRTEYGYTF. CDR3 DNA sequence: TGTGCCAGCAGCACCCGGACAGAGTATGGCTACACCTTC. This sequence joins TRBV5-6 and TRBJ1-2; weak D call: TRBD1 (6 bases). Germline CDR1 is SGHDT and CDR2 is YYEEEE. The CDR3 consists of 13 residues. V was shortened by 4 bases and J by 5 bases, with 12 bases between the two germline ends.

In this sample, this clonotype turned up many times. The rearrangement uses TRBV20-1 and TRBJ1-1; 10 positions agree with TRBD1. J lost 4 bases, V lost 3 bases, and 8 bases had no gene match. Germline V gene sequence: CDR1 DFQATT, CDR2 SNEGSKA (reference sequence). The CDR3 extends over 15 amino acids. CDR3 residues: CSARYATGGFTEAFF. CDR3 nucleotide sequence: TGCAGTGCTAGGTACGCGACAGGGGGCTTCACTGAAGCTTTCTTT.